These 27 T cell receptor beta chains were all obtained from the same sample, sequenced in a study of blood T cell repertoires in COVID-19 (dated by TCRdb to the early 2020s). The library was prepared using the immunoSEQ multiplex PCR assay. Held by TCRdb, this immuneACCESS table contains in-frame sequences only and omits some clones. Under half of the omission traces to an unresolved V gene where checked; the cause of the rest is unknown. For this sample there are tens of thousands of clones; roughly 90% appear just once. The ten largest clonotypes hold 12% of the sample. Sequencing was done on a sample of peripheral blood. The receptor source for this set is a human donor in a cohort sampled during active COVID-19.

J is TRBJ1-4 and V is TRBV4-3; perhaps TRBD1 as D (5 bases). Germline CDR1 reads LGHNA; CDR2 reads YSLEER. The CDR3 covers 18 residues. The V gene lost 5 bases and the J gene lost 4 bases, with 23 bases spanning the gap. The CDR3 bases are TGCGCCAGCAGCGCCTCGTGGGGCAAGAGGCTCGATAATGAAAAACTGTTTTTT. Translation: CASSASWGKRLDNEKLFF.

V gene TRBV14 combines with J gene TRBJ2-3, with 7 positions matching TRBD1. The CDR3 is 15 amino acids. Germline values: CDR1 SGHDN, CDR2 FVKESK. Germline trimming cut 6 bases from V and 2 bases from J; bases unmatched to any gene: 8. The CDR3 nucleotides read TGTGCCAGCAGTCCGACAGGGTCTGTCACAGATACGCAGTATTTT. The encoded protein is CASSPTGSVTDTQYF.

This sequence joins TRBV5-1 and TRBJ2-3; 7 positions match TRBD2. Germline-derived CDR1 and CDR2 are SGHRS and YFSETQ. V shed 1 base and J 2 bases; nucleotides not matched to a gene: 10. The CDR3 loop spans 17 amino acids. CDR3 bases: TGCGCCAGCAGCTTGACCGGACTAGTCATGAACACAGATACGCAGTATTTT. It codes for CASSLTGLVMNTDTQYF.

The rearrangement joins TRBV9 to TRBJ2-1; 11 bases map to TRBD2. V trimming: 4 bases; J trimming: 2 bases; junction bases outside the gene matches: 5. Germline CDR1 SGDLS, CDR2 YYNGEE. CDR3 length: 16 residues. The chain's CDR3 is CASSILAGGTYNEQFF. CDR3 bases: TGTGCCAGCAGCATCTTAGCGGGAGGGACCTACAATGAGCAGTTCTTC.

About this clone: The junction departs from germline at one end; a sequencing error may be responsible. This CDR3 reads CASSPSTGGGFQGTQYF. CDR3 DNA: TGCGCCAGCAGCCCCAGTACCGGCGGGGGGTTCCAAGGGACCCAGTACTTC. The rearrangement uses TRBV4-3 and TRBJ2-5; TRBD2 agrees at 8 bases. This CDR3 has 17 residues. The germline V gene encodes CDR1 LGHNA and CDR2 YSLEER.

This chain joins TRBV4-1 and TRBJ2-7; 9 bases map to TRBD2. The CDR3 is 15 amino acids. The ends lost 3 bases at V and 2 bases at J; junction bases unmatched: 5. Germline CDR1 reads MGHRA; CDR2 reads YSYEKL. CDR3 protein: CASSQTSGPTYEQYF. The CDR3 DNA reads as TGCGCCAGCAGCCAGACTAGCGGCCCAACCTACGAGCAGTACTTC.

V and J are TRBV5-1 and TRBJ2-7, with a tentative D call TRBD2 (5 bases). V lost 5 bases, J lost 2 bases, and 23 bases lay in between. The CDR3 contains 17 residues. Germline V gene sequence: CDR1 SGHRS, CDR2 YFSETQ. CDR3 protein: CASRPLGRGLNPYEQYF. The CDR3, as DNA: TGCGCCAGCAGGCCACTGGGGAGAGGACTGAACCCCTACGAGCAGTACTTC.

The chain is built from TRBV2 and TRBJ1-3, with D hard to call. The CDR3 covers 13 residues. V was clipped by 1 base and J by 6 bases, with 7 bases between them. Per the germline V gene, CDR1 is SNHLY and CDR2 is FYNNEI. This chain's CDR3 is CASSEGGLNTIYF. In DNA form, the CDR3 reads TGTGCCAGCAGTGAAGGAGGGTTAAACACCATATATTTT.

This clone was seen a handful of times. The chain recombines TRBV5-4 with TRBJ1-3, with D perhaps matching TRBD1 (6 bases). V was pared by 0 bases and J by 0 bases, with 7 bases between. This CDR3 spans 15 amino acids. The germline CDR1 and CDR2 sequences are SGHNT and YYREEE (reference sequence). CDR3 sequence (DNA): TGTGCCAGCAGCTTGGACAGGGCCTCTGGAAACACCATATATTTT. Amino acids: CASSLDRASGNTIYF. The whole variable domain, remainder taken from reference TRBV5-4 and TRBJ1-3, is ETGVTQSPTHLIKTRGQQVTLRCSSQSGHNTVSWYQQALGQGPQFIFQYYREEENGRGNFPPRFSGLQFPNYSSELNVNALELDDSALYLCASSLDRASGNTIYFGEGSWLTVV.

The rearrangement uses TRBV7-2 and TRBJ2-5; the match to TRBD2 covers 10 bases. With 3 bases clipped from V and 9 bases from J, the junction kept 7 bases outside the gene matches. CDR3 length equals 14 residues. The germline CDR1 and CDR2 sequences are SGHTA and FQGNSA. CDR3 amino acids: CASSLSELAGSQYF. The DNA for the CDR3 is TGTGCCAGCAGCTTGTCGGAACTAGCGGGGTCCCAGTACTTC.

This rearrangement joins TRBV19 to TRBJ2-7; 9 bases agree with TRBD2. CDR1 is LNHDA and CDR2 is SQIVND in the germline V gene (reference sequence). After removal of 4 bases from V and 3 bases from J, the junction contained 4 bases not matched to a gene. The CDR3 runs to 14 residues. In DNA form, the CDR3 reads TGTGCCAGTAGTACTAGCGGGACCAGCTACGAGCAGTACTTC. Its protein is CASSTSGTSYEQYF.

The CDR3 DNA reads TGTGCCAGCAGGCGGGGACTAGCGGCAAGCACAGATACGCAGTATTTT. Translating it yields CASRRGLAASTDTQYF. V is TRBV2 and J is TRBJ2-3; the match to TRBD2 covers 11 bases. Per the germline V gene, CDR1 is SNHLY and CDR2 is FYNNEI. This CDR3 is built from 16 residues. J lost 0 bases, V lost 6 bases, and 5 bases had no gene match.

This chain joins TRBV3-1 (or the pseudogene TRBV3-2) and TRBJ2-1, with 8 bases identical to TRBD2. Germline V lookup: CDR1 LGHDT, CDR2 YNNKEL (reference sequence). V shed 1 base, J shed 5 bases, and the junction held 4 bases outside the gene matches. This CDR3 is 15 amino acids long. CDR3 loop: CASSQASGGHNEQFF. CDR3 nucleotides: TGTGCCAGCAGCCAAGCCTCGGGGGGGCACAATGAGCAGTTCTTC.

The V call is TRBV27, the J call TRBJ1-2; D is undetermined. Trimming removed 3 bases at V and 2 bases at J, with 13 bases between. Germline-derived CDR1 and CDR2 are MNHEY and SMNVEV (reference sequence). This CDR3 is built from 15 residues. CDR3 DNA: TGTGCCAGCAGTTTGGTCCCGGCGGCCAACTATGGCTACACCTTC. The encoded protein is CASSLVPAANYGYTF.

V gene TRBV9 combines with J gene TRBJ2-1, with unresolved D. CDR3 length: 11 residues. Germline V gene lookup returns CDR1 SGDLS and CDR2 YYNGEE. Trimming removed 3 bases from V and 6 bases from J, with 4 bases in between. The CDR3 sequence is CASSALNEQFF. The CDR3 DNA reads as TGTGCCAGCAGCGCCCTCAATGAGCAGTTCTTC. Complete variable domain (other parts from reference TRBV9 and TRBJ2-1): DSGVTQTPKHLITATGQRVTLRCSPRSGDLSVYWYQQSLDQGLQFLIQYYNGEERAKGNILERFSAQQFPDLHSELNLSSLELGDSALYFCASSALNEQFFGPGTRLTVL.

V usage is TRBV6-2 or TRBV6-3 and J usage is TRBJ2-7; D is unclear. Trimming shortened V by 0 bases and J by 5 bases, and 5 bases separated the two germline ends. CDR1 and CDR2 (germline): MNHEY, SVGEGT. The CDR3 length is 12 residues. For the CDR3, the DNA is TGTGCCAGCAGTTACTCGAGGAACGAGCAGTACTTC. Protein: CASSYSRNEQYF.

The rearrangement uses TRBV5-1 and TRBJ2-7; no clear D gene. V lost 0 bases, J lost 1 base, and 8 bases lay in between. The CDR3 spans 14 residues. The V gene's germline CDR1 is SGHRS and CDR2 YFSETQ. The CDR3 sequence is CASSLDTNSYEQYF. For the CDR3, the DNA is TGCGCCAGCAGCTTGGACACGAATTCCTACGAGCAGTACTTC.

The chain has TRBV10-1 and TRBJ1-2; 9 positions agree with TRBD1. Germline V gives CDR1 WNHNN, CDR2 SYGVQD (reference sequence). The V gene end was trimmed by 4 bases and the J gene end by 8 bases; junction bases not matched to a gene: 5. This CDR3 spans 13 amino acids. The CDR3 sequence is CASSGDRVRGYTF. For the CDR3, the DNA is TGCGCCAGCAGTGGGGACAGGGTACGGGGCTACACCTTC.

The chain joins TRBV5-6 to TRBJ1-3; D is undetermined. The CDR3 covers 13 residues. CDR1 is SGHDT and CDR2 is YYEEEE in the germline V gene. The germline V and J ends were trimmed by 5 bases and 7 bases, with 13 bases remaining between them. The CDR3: CASRGRPGNTIYF. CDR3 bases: TGTGCCAGCAGGGGGAGACCGGGTAACACCATATATTTT. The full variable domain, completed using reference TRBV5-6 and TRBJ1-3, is DAGVTQSPTHLIKTRGQQVTLRCSPKSGHDTVSWYQQALGQGPQFIFQYYEEEERQRGNFPDRFSGHQFPNYSSELNVNALLLGDSALYLCASRGRPGNTIYFGEGSWLTVV.

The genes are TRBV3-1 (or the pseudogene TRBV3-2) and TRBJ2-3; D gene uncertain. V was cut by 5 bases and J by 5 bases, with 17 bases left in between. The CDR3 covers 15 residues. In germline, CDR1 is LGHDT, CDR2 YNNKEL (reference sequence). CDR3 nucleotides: TGTGCCAGCAGCGAGATGAGTCCCATGCAAGATACGCAGTATTTT. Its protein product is CASSEMSPMQDTQYF.

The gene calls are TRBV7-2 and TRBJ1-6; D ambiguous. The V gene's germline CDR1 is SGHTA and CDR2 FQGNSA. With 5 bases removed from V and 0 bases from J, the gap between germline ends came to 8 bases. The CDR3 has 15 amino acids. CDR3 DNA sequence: TGTGCCAGCAGCCCTTCTAGCTCCTATAATTCACCCCTCCACTTT. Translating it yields CASSPSSSYNSPLHF.

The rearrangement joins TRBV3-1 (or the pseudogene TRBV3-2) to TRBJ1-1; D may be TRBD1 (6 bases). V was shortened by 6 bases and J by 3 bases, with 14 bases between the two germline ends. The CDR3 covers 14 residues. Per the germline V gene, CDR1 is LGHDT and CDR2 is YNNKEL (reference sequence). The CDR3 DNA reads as TGTGCCAGCAGAGAGACAGGTAGGCACACTGAAGCTTTCTTT. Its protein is CASRETGRHTEAFF.

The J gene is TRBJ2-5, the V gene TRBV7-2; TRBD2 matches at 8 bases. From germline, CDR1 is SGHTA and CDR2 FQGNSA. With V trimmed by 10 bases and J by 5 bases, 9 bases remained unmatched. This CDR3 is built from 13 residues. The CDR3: CATGGVVRETQYF. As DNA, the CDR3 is TGTGCCACCGGGGGGGTTGTACGGGAGACCCAGTACTTC.

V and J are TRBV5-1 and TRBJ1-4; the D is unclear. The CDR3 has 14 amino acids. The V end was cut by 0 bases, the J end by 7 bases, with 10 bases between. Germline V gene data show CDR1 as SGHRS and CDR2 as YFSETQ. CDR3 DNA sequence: TGCGCCAGCAGCTTGGCCGGGTTGGGTGAAAAACTGTTTTTT. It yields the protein CASSLAGLGEKLFF.

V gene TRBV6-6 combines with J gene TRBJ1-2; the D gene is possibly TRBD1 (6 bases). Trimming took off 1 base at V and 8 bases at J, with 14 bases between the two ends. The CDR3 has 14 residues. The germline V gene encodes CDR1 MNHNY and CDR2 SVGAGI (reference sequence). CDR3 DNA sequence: TGTGCCAGCAGTTACTTACAGGGAAGGGAAGGCTACACCTTC. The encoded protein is CASSYLQGREGYTF.

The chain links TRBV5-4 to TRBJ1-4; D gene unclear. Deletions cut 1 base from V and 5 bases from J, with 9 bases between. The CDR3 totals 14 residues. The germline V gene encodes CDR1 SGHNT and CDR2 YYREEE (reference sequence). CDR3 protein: CASSLPGGNEKLFF. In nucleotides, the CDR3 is TGTGCCAGCAGCTTGCCGGGAGGAAATGAAAAACTGTTTTTT.

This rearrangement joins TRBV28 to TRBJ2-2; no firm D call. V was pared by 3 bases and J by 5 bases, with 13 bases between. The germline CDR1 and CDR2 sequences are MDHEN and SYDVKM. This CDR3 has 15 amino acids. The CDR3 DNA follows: TGTGCCAGCAGTTTTAGTGCCATCCGGACCGGGGAGCTGTTTTTT. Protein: CASSFSAIRTGELFF.